The clone carrying this T cell receptor (beta chain) was recorded at least ten times. Antigen specificity is unknown. These data are taken from a study of neurological immune-mediated disorders. Study-level points and caveats: No CDR3 amino acid sequences recurred among expanded clones across subjects, suggesting private repertoires in all groups.

5'RACE employing 10-nucleotide random UMIs yielded the cDNA. MiXCR, applied by TCRdb to the 5' RACE reads, yields one record per CDR3 protein. Here the sample spans about 120,000 distinct CDR3 sequences, around 3% being singletons. This CDR3 has 15 amino acids. J was trimmed by 8 bases and V by 7 bases; bases with no gene match: 10. The sequencing sample was made of PBMCs. The rearrangement joins TRBV12-3 or TRBV12-4 to TRBJ2-1; 11 bases agree with TRBD2. This TCR was recovered from a woman aged 25-40 years with multiple sclerosis. CDR3 sequence reads: CASTLQTSGIHEQFF. CDR3 DNA: TGTGCCAGCACCCTCCAGACTAGCGGGATTCATGAGCAGTTCTTC.